The present T cell receptor beta chain was sequenced within a study of blood T cells in healthy people across ages. PCR was performed a second time for about 7 to 12 cycles using a sample-barcoded 5' primer and a J-beta primer mix. TCRdb re-derived calls from the 5' RACE reads in MiXCR, one entry per CDR3 protein. The sample has roughly 700,000 distinct CDR3 sequences, approximately 25% seen once. From germline, CDR1 is SQVTM and CDR2 ANQGSEA. The CDR3 is 15 residues long. Isolation per sample recovered at least 7 million PBMCs. This clonotype was counted between two and nine times. These same data were also listed under a study on T cells of mothers and their children.

The sample comprised blood. The V and J genes are TRBV29-1 and TRBJ2-5; 10 bases line up with TRBD2. The better agreement between TRBJ2-1 and the DNA end casts doubt on the J call. This TCR was recovered from a boy between 5 and 17 years old in good health. The CDR3 nucleotides are TGCAGCGTGGGCCGTAGACTAGCGGGCCCCCATGAGCAGTTCTTC. Protein sequence: CSVGRRLAGPHEQFF.